This TCR beta chain was identified in a study of blood T cell repertoires in COVID-19. In the study overall: Samples representing acute and convalescent COVID-19 were sourced from the United States, Italy and Spain. T cells, B-cell-depleted T cells, or PBMCs supplied cDNA or gDNA.

The V and J ends lost 5 bases and 5 bases, in that order; junction bases with no gene match: 11. Germline V gene lookup returns CDR1 LGHDT and CDR2 YNNKEL (reference sequence). The CDR3 runs to 17 residues. In the original workflow: Amplification from reference gene primers served as the basis for estimated nucleated cell counts. Sequenced by immunoSEQ multiplex PCR; TCRdb stores in-frame clones only, minus some. That table furnishes V, J and clone size, whereas the DNA furnished D and trimming. The data contain some 260,000 clones, 88% of them singletons. Material: peripheral blood. This TCR was recovered from a woman aged 40-49 years who had recovered from COVID-19. This chain joins TRBV3-1 (or the pseudogene TRBV3-2) and TRBJ2-2; 10 bases are a match to TRBD2. The CDR3 coding sequence is TGTGCCAGCAGCAAAGGGGCCGGACTAGCGGCGACCGGGGAGCTGTTTTTT. It encodes CASSKGAGLAATGELFF.